The T cell receptor (beta chain) described here comes from a study of early T cells in non-severe SARS-CoV-2 infection. CDR3 length equals 10 residues. The V end was cut by 8 bases, the J end by 7 bases, with 6 bases between. From germline, CDR1 is SNHLY and CDR2 FYNNEI. This clonotype rates as medium-sized. TCRdb reprocessed the 5' RACE reads via MiXCR and lists one record per CDR3 protein. This table holds 55,000 to 75,000 distinct CDR3 sequences, about a tenth found once. This sequence originates from an adult who was a healthcare worker with PCR-confirmed SARS-CoV-2 infection or an uninfected control (not recorded which). The chain uses TRBV2 and TRBJ2-1; D call uncertain. Sequencing was performed on whole blood. In nucleotides, the CDR3 is TGTGCCAGCCGTCGGAATGAGCAGTTCTTC. This translates into CASRRNEQFF. Using reference TRBV2 and TRBJ2-1 for the parts outside the CDR3, the full variable domain is EPEVTQTPSHQVTQMGQEVILRCVPISNHLYFYWYRQILGQKVEFLVSFYNNEISEKSEIFDDQFSVERPDGSNFTLKIRSTKLEDSAMYFCASRRNEQFFGPGTRLTVL.